The rows below give T cell receptor beta chains drawn from one sample of a study of blood T cell repertoires in COVID-19. TCRdb's copy holds only in-frame clones and misses some; the assay was immunoSEQ multiplex PCR. The profile shows some 300,000 clones, around 89% of them singletons. The sequenced material came from peripheral blood. Receptors originate from a woman in her 30s who had recovered from COVID-19. CDR3s include the opening cysteine and the closing phenylalanine or tryptophan. Some rows mark clone size as missing; the rest say once, few, many or name a class of expanded clone.

abundance,j_gene,v_gene,CDR3aa
-,TRBJ1-1,TRBV10-2,CASQGGGTEAFF
-,TRBJ2-2,TRBV10-3,CAIRGDRISGELFF
-,TRBJ2-7,TRBV10-1,CARNIRGHHSYEQYF
-,TRBJ1-2,TRBV7-8,CASSIRQGDGYTF
-,TRBJ2-1,TRBV9,CASSGGWKGGNEQFF
-,TRBJ1-2,TRBV27,CASSWSQLFPYGYTF
-,TRBJ2-5,TRBV5-1,CASSLAPTSGVETQYF
once,TRBJ2-7,TRBV6-5,CASSYSTGGSYEQYF
-,TRBJ2-7,TRBV10-3,CAISPGQGDWYEQYF
-,TRBJ1-2,TRBV7-2,CASSPVAGISGYTF
-,TRBJ2-1,TRBV4-1,CASSPTASRNRDNEQFF
-,TRBJ2-5,TRBV19,CASSATETGGETQYF
-,TRBJ1-1,TRBV6-5,CASSYSRWGGNTEAFF
-,TRBJ1-5,TRBV21-1,CASSKGVKGQRNQPQHF
-,TRBJ2-2,TRBV9,CASSVRGGTGELFF
many,TRBJ1-1,TRBV4-1,CASSHAQRYTEAFF
-,TRBJ2-3,TRBV7-2,CASSPVYSTDTQYF
-,TRBJ1-5,TRBV19,CASKRTGTGGLSNQPQHF
once,TRBJ2-7,TRBV29-1,CSVARSPLYEQYF
few,TRBJ2-5,TRBV24-1,CATRDSRQETQYF
once,TRBJ1-3,TRBV19,CASSRLDRSGNTIYF
-,TRBJ1-2,TRBV27,CASSNDRLYGYTF
once,TRBJ2-3,TRBV19,CASSRDSRDTQYF
once,TRBJ1-5,TRBV5-1,CASSPGLPNRNQPQHF
-,TRBJ2-1,TRBV4-3,CASSQDERLAESSYNEQFF
-,TRBJ1-6,TRBV4-3,CASSQEPRRRGARSPLHF
-,TRBJ2-7,TRBV6-2/TRBV6-3,CASSSPGHISYEQYF
-,TRBJ1-1,TRBV7-9,CASSPTGLVTEAFF
-,TRBJ2-2,TRBV5-1,CASSLGGQGWNTGELFF
-,TRBJ2-3,TRBV6-2/TRBV6-3,CASSYSTLTGHLSADTQYF
few,TRBJ1-6,TRBV3-1/TRBV3-2,CASSQLSRESPLHF
-,TRBJ1-6,TRBV18,CASATQGGVGSPLHF
-,TRBJ1-3,TRBV3-1/TRBV3-2,CASSPRGDNSGNTIYF
once,TRBJ2-6,TRBV5-4,CASRARLAGATSGANVLTF
-,TRBJ2-1,TRBV6-5,CASSSGGRQFF
-,TRBJ1-4,TRBV28,CASTSAGNEKLFF
few,TRBJ1-1,TRBV6-5,CASSSTGSTEAFF
-,TRBJ2-1,TRBV7-9,CASSPGQGRDEQFF
-,TRBJ2-7,TRBV6-1,CASSEVTGREQYF
-,TRBJ2-5,TRBV4-2,CASSQGYGQGPTVETQYF
-,TRBJ1-2,TRBV6-5,CASSSDRSRDGYTF
-,TRBJ1-4,TRBV2,CASNARRANEKLFF
-,TRBJ1-5,TRBV6-4,CASSDSTGSLGPQHF
-,TRBJ2-3,TRBV27,CASSPQVGLDTQYF
-,TRBJ1-1,TRBV27,CASSTLRNTEAFF
once,TRBJ2-1,TRBV12-3/TRBV12-4,CASSSDRYNEQFF